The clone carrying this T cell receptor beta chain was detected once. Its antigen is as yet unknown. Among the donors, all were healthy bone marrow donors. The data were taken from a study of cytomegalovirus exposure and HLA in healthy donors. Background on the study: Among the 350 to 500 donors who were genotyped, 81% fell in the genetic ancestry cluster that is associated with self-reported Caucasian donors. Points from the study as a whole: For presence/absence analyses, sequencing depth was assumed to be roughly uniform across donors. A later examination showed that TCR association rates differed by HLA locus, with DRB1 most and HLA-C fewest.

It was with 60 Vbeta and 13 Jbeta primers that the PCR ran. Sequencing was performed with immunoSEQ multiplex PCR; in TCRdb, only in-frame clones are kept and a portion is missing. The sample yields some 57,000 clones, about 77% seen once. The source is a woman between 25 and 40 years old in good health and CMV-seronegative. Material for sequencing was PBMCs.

The CDR3 region is CASSHGLAEETQYF. The CDR3 DNA reads as TGTGCCAGCAGCCACGGACTAGCGGAAGAGACCCAGTACTTC. The chain joins TRBV27 to TRBJ2-5; 10 bases map to TRBD2. Trimming removed 6 bases from V and 3 bases from J; junction bases left unmatched: 4. Germline CDR1 MNHEY, CDR2 SMNVEV (reference sequence). There are 14 residues in the CDR3.